One and the same sample provided the 25 T cell receptor beta chains below, sequenced in a study of CD8 T cells in Susac syndrome. The RNA input was about 0.5 to 1 ug, and it was reverse transcribed with random hexamers. TCRdb called the immunoSEQ multiplex PCR reads again in MiXCR, with one record for every CDR3 protein. Altogether roughly 89,000 distinct CDR3 sequences are present, around 96% being singletons, with the ten largest covering roughly 0.62%. The sample consisted of CD8+ T cells from PBMCs. The receptors here all came from a human donor with Susac syndrome.

DNA of the CDR3: TGTGCCAGCAGCTACAGGGTCGCTGGGGCCAACGTCCTGACTTTC. Protein product: CASSYRVAGANVLTF. This sequence joins TRBV13 and TRBJ2-6, with D perhaps TRBD1 (6 bases). This CDR3 has 15 amino acids. Trimming removed 4 bases at V and 2 bases at J, with 9 bases between. Germline V lookup: CDR1 PRHDT, CDR2 FYEKMQ (reference sequence).

In the case of this clonotype: An end of the junction does not agree with germline; a read error may underlie this. V usage is TRBV7-7 and J usage is TRBJ2-5, with D maybe TRBD1 (8 bases). CDR1 SSHAT and CDR2 FNYEAQ come from the germline V gene (reference sequence). The CDR3 runs to 15 residues. The CDR3 here is CASSLTGGGQETQYF. In DNA form, the CDR3 reads TGTGCTAGCAGCTTAACAGGGGGGGGGCAAGAGACCCAGTACTTC.

The chain joins TRBV5-1 to TRBJ2-5; D is possibly TRBD1 (6 bases). Germline-derived CDR1 and CDR2 are SGHRS and YFSETQ. With 0 bases removed from V and 14 bases from J, the gap between germline ends came to 17 bases. The CDR3 has 13 residues. The CDR3 bases are TGCGCCAGCAGCTTGGAGCTAAAGCCAGGGGAATACTTC. Translating gives CASSLELKPGEYF.

The CDR3 coding sequence is TGTGCCAGCAGTTCCTCGGGGACTGGAAACACCATATATTTT. Encoded protein: CASSSSGTGNTIYF. This rearrangement joins TRBV27 to TRBJ1-3; D unclear. The germline V gene has CDR1 MNHEY and CDR2 SMNVEV (reference sequence). Between the trimmed V and J ends, which lost 4 bases and 2 bases, there was a span of 9 bases. This CDR3 has 14 amino acids.

CDR3: CAWIRDSGNTIYF. CDR3 sequence (DNA): TGTGCCTGGATCCGCGACAGCGGAAACACCATATATTTT. The rearrangement uses TRBV30 and TRBJ1-3, with D possibly being TRBD1 (5 bases). Germline assignment: CDR1 GTSNPN and CDR2 SVGIG (reference sequence). V lost 4 bases and J lost 4, with 11 bases in between. The CDR3 covers 13 residues.

This clonotype showed up just once. The chain links TRBV7-6 to TRBJ2-7; possible D gene TRBD2, 6 bases. Trimming cost V 1 base and J 6 bases, with 10 bases left between them. The CDR3 has 13 residues. Germline V gene lookup returns CDR1 SGHVS and CDR2 FNYEAQ. CDR3 sequence reads: CASSLGGLAEQYF. The CDR3 nucleotides are TGTGCCAGCAGCTTAGGGGGACTCGCCGAGCAGTACTTC.

The V gene is TRBV20-1, the J gene TRBJ1-1, with D unclear. Germline CDR1 and CDR2: DFQATT and SNEGSKA (reference sequence). This CDR3 has 14 residues. V lost 1 base and J lost 1, with 10 bases in between. The CDR3 region is CSARAYIGNTEAFF. CDR3 DNA sequence: TGCAGTGCTAGAGCTTACATCGGGAACACTGAAGCTTTCTTT.

This clonotype was seen only once. The CDR3 DNA follows: TGTGCCAGCAGTCGGACAGGGGGCTACTACGAGCAGTACTTC. Its translation is CASSRTGGYYEQYF. This rearrangement joins TRBV7-2 to TRBJ2-7; TRBD1 matches at 11 bases. The CDR3 consists of 14 residues. The V and J ends lost 6 bases and 3 bases, in that order; junction bases with no gene match: 4. In germline, CDR1 is SGHTA, CDR2 FQGNSA.

This clonotype was observed a single time. The chain carries TRBV7-8 and TRBJ2-5, with D tentatively TRBD1 (5 bases). This CDR3 region has 14 residues. CDR1 SGHVS and CDR2 FQNEAQ come from the germline V gene. Trimming left V 3 bases short and J 5 bases short, with 13 bases between. CDR3 region: CASSFVQGVETQYF. CDR3 bases: TGTGCCAGCAGCTTTGTTCAGGGTGTGGAGACCCAGTACTTC.

V is TRBV7-8 and J is TRBJ2-5; no definite D call. The V end was cut by 1 base, the J end by 4 bases, with 7 bases between. CDR3 length: 13 amino acids. Germline V gene data show CDR1 as SGHVS and CDR2 as FQNEAQ. For the CDR3, the DNA is TGTGCCAGCAGCTTAGATGCCGGAGAGACCCAGTACTTC. Translated, it gives CASSLDAGETQYF. Variable domain in full (rest from reference TRBV7-8 and TRBJ2-5): GAGVSQSPRYKVAKRGQDVALRCDPISGHVSLFWYQQALGQGPEFLTYFQNEAQLDKSGLPSDRFFAERPEGSVSTLKIQRTQQEDSAVYLCASSLDAGETQYFGPGTRLLVL.

The chain has TRBV7-2 and TRBJ1-2; perhaps TRBD1 as D (5 bases). Germline lookup yields CDR1 SGHTA and CDR2 FQGNSA. This CDR3 spans 16 amino acids. Trimming stripped 3 bases from V and 6 bases from J, with 20 bases between. The CDR3 nucleotides read TGTGCCAGCAGCTTGGGGCTGGCCCGGGGGAAGGATGGCTACACCTTC. This codes for CASSLGLARGKDGYTF.

This chain uses TRBV7-9 with TRBJ2-2; 7 bases align to TRBD2. This CDR3 comprises 15 residues. J gave up 10 bases and V 3 bases, and 11 bases lay outside the gene matches. Germline V lookup: CDR1 SEHNR, CDR2 FQNEAQ (reference sequence). The CDR3 spells CASSFGTKVRPELFF. The CDR3 DNA is TGTGCCAGCAGCTTCGGGACTAAGGTGCGGCCGGAGCTGTTTTTT.

The chain employs TRBV6-2 or TRBV6-3 and TRBJ1-5; no definite D call. Trimming pared 0 bases from V and 4 bases from J, leaving 10 bases between. Germline assignment: CDR1 MNHEY and CDR2 SVGEGT. The CDR3 sequence is 15 residues long. The CDR3 nucleotides are TGTGCCAGCAGTTACTCGAGTAGGGAGAATCAGCCCCAGCATTTT. Amino acid sequence: CASSYSSRENQPQHF.

The rearrangement joins TRBV6-2 or TRBV6-3 to TRBJ1-5; D gene uncertain. V shed 3 bases and J shed 6 bases, with 12 bases lying between them. This CDR3 contains 14 residues. Germline V gene data show CDR1 as MNHEY and CDR2 as SVGEGT. CDR3 DNA: TGTGCCAGCAGTTATGCGGCAGCCCGTCAGCCCCAGCATTTT. Its translation: CASSYAAARQPQHF.

The rearrangement links TRBV30 to TRBJ1-3; no reliable D call. Trimming cost V 0 bases and J 4 bases, with 10 bases left between them. This CDR3 comprises 14 residues. The germline CDR1 and CDR2 sequences are GTSNPN and SVGIG (reference sequence). The CDR3 region has the DNA TGTGCCTGGAGTGTGAGCCCTTGGGGAAACACCATATATTTT. Protein product: CAWSVSPWGNTIYF.

The chain joins TRBV7-3 to TRBJ2-1; D may match TRBD1 or TRBD2 (5 bases each). V was shortened by 5 bases and J by 7 bases, with 21 bases between the two germline ends. This CDR3 has 16 amino acids. The germline V gene encodes CDR1 SGHTA and CDR2 FQGTGA. The CDR3 nucleotides are TGTGCCAGCAGCCTAAATCGGGCAGGCGAGGGGAATGAGCAGTTCTTC. Translating it yields CASSLNRAGEGNEQFF.

This clonotype is a singleton in its sample. The chain carries TRBV4-3 and TRBJ1-2; TRBD1 matches 7 bases. The J segment lost 7 bases and the V segment lost 1 base, leaving 6 bases of the junction unmatched. Germline V gene lookup returns CDR1 LGHNA and CDR2 YSLEER. CDR3 length: 14 residues. The chain's CDR3 is CASSQVRGWGGYTF. CDR3 nucleotides: TGCGCCAGCAGCCAAGTCAGGGGGTGGGGTGGCTACACCTTC.

The V call is TRBV4-1, the J call TRBJ2-2, with TRBD1 as a possible D gene (6 bases). The CDR3 runs to 15 residues. Trimming removed 4 bases from V and 0 bases from J, with 9 bases in between. The germline CDR1 and CDR2 sequences are MGHRA and YSYEKL. CDR3 amino acids: CASSPDSANTGELFF. DNA of the CDR3: TGCGCCAGCAGCCCGGACAGCGCGAACACCGGGGAGCTGTTTTTT.

This rearrangement joins TRBV10-3 to TRBJ2-5; unclear D gene. Germline V gene data show CDR1 as ENHRY and CDR2 as SYGVKD. V shed 4 bases and J shed 5 bases, with 11 bases lying between them. This CDR3 contains 13 residues. CDR3 DNA sequence: TGTGCCATCAGTGTGAGGAAGGAGGAGACCCAGTACTTC. This gives the protein CAISVRKEETQYF.

The chain uses TRBV11-2 and TRBJ2-5; the D call may be TRBD1 or TRBD2 (5 bases each). CDR1 and CDR2 from the germline V gene are SGHAT and FQNNGV. The CDR3 runs 15 residues. Trimming took off 5 bases at V and 3 bases at J, with 16 bases between the two ends. The CDR3 nucleotides read TGTGCCAGCAGCCGACATGCCGGGACCGAAGAGACCCAGTACTTC. Translated: CASSRHAGTEETQYF.

This chain links TRBV5-1 with TRBJ1-1; D might be TRBD1 (5 bases). CDR3 size: 13 residues. With 0 bases removed from V and 6 bases from J, the gap between germline ends came to 9 bases. CDR1 is SGHRS and CDR2 is YFSETQ in the germline V gene. The CDR3 DNA reads TGCGCCAGCAGCTTGGGGGGCGACCCTGAAGCTTTCTTT. It specifies CASSLGGDPEAFF.

This clonotype was seen just once. The chain has TRBV12-3 or TRBV12-4 and TRBJ2-2; 10 nucleotides align to TRBD2. The CDR3 is made up of 17 amino acids. Trimming at V came to 3 bases and at J to 6 bases, leaving 10 bases not matched to a gene. The CDR3 region is CASSFDGAGGPPGELFF. The CDR3 DNA is TGTGCCAGCAGTTTTGATGGAGCGGGGGGGCCCCCCGGGGAGCTGTTTTTT.

The CDR3 DNA follows: TGTGCCAGCAGTTACTCCGATACAGGGGTTGAAGCTTTCTTT. The encoded protein is CASSYSDTGVEAFF. The chain recombines TRBV6-5 with TRBJ1-1, with TRBD1 matching 7 bases. The CDR3 has 14 residues. Per the germline V gene, CDR1 is MNHEY and CDR2 is SVGAGI. V gave up 0 bases and J gave up 7 bases; unmatched junction bases: 5.

The chain employs TRBV11-3 and TRBJ2-5; TRBD2 matches 12 bases. V was pared by 6 bases and J by 0 bases, with 2 bases of the junction left unmatched. Germline loops: CDR1 SGHNT, CDR2 YENEEA. The CDR3 length is 15 residues. In nucleotides, the CDR3 is TGTGCCAGCAGAGCTAGCGGGGGGGACCAAGAGACCCAGTACTTC. It yields the protein CASRASGGDQETQYF. The variable domain in full, completed from reference TRBV11-3 and TRBJ2-5, reads EAGVVQSPRYKIIEKKQPVAFWCNPISGHNTLYWYLQNLGQGPELLIRYENEEAVDDSQLPKDRFSAERLKGVDSTLKIQPAELGDSAVYLCASRASGGDQETQYFGPGTRLLVL.

This chain joins TRBV7-3 and TRBJ2-1; no clear D gene. CDR1 is SGHTA, CDR2 FQGTGA, per germline. The V and J ends lost 5 bases and 0 bases respectively, with 17 bases between them. The CDR3 has 17 amino acids. The CDR3 DNA reads as TGTGCCAGCAGCCATTTCCCCCACAAGAGCTCCTACAATGAGCAGTTCTTC. Translation gives CASSHFPHKSSYNEQFF. Variable domain in full (rest from reference TRBV7-3 and TRBJ2-1): GAGVSQTPSNKVTEKGKYVELRCDPISGHTALYWYRQSLGQGPEFLIYFQGTGAADDSGLPNDRFFAVRPEGSVSTLKIQRTERGDSAVYLCASSHFPHKSSYNEQFFGPGTRLTVL.